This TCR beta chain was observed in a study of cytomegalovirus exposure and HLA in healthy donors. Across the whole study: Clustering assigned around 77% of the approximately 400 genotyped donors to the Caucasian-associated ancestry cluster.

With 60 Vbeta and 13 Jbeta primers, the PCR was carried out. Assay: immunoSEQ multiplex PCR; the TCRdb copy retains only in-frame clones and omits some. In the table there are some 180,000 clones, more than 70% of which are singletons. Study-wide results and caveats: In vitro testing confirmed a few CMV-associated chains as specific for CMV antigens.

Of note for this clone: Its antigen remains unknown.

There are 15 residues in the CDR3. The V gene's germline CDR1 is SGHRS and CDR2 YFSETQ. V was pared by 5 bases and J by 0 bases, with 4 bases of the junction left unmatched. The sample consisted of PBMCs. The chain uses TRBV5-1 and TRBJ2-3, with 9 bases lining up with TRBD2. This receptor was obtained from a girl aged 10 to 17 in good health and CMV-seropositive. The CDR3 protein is CASRTTSGSTDTQYF. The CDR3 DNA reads TGCGCCAGCAGAACGACTAGCGGCAGCACAGATACGCAGTATTTT. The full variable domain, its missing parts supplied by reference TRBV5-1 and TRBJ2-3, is KAGVTQTPRYLIKTRGQQVTLSCSPISGHRSVSWYQQTPGQGLQFLFEYFSETQRNKGNFPGRFSGRQFSNSRSEMNVSTLELGDSALYLCASRTTSGSTDTQYFGPGTRLTVL.